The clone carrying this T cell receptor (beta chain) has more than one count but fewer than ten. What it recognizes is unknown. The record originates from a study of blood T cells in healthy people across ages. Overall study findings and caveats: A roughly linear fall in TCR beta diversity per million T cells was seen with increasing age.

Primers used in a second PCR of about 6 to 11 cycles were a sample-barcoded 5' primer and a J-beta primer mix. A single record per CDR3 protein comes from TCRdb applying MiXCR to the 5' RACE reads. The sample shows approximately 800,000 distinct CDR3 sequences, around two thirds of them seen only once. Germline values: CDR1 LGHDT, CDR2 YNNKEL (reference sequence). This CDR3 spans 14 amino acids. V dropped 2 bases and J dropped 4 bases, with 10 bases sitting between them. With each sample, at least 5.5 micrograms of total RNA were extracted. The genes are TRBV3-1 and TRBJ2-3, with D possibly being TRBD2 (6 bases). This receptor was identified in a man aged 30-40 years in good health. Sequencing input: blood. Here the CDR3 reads CASSQPGVADTQYF. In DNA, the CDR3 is TGTGCCAGCAGCCAACCGGGGGTTGCAGATACGCAGTATTTT.